This T cell receptor (beta chain) was sequenced for a study of response to subunit inactivated influenza vaccine. CDR3 size: 14 residues. V shed 6 bases and J 5 bases; nucleotides not matched to a gene: 4. CDR1 and CDR2 from the germline V gene are DFQATT and SNEGSKA (reference sequence). TCRdb ran MiXCR on the RT-PCR reads and lists one entry per CDR3 protein. The sample records over 650,000 distinct CDR3 sequences, less than 20% being singletons. This clonotype was detected a few times. Its specificity is unknown. Study-wide results and limits: Authors suggested that a seasonal influenza vaccination recruits few new T cells each time.

The TCR was taken from a man aged 45-65 years who received an inactivated influenza vaccine. The V call is TRBV20-1, the J call TRBJ1-6, with 10 nucleotides matching TRBD1. The sequencing here drew on PBMCs from blood, taken 5 days after vaccination. The CDR3: CSARQGADNSPLHF. CDR3 nucleotides: TGCAGTGCAAGACAGGGGGCCGATAATTCACCCCTCCACTTT.